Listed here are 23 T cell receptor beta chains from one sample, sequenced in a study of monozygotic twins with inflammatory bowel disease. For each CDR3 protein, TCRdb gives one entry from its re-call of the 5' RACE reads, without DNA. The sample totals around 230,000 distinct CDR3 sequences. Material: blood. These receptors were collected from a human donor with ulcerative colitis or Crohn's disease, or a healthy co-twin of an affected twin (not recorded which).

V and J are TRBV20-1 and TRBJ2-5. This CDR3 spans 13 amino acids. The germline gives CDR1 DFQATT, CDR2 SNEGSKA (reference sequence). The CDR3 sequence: CSLRGSNQETQYF.

CDR3 sequence: CATSRDATGYTF. This chain joins TRBV15 and TRBJ1-2. CDR1 and CDR2 (germline): LNHNV, YYDKDF (reference sequence). The CDR3 spans 12 residues.

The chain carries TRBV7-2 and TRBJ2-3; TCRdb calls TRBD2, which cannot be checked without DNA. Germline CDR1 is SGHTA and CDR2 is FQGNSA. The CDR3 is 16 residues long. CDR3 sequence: CASSSSGLAFTDTQYF.

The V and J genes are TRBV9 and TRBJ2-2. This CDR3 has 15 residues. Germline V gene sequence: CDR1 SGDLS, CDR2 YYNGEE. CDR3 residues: CASSVGQANTGELFF.

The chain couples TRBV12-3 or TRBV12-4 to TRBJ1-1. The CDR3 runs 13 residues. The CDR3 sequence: CASSLDGITEAFF.

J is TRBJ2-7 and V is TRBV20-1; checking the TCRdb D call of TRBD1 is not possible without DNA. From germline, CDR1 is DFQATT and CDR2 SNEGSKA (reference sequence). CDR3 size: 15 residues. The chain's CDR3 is CSARGQGRTSYEQYF.

CDR3 residues: CASSHGPLYNEQFF. The gene calls are TRBV5-1 and TRBJ2-1; TCRdb's D call, TRBD1, is unchecked because there is no DNA. This CDR3 comprises 14 residues. CDR1 and CDR2 (germline): SGHRS, YFSETQ.

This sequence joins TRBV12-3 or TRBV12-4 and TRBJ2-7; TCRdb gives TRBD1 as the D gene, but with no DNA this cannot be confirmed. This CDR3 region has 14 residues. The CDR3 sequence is CASSYDQGTYEQYF.

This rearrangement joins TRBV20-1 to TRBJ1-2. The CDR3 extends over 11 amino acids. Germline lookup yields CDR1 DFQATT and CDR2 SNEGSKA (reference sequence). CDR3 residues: CSASSLYGYTF.

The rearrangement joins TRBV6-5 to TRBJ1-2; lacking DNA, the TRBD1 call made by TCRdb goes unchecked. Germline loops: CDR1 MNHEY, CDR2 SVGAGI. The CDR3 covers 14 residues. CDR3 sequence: CASSYSTGGRGYTF.

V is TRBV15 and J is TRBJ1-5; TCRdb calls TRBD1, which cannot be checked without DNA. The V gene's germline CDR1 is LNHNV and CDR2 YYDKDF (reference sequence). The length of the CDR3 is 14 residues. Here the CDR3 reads CATSKQGANQPQHF.

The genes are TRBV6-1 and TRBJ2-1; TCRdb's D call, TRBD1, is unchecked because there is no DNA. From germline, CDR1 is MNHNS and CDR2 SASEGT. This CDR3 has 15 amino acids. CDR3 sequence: CASRRGTGSYNEQFF.

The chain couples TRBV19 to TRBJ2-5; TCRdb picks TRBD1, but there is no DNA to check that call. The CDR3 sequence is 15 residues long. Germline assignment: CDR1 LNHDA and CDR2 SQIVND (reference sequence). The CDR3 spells CASTPEGTSQETQYF. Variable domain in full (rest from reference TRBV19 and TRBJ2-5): DGGITQSPKYLFRKEGQNVTLSCEQNLNHDAMYWYRQDPGQGLRLIYYSQIVNDFQKGDIAEGYSVSREKKESFPLTVTSAQKNPTAFYLCASTPEGTSQETQYFGPGTRLLVL.

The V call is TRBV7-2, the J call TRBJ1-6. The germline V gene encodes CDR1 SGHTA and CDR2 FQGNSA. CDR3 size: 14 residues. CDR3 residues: CASSLLGHNSPLHF. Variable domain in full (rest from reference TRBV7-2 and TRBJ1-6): GAGVSQSPSNKVTEKGKDVELRCDPISGHTALYWYRQSLGQGLEFLIYFQGNSAPDKSGLPSDRFSAERTGGSVSTLTIQRTQQEDSAVYLCASSLLGHNSPLHFGNGTRLTVT.

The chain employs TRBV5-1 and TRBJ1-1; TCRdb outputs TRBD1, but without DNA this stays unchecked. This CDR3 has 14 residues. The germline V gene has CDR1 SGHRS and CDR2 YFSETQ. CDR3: CASTETGLNTEAFF.

The CDR3 spells CASSEGLAGQETQYF. This chain connects TRBV5-4 to TRBJ2-5; TCRdb gives TRBD2 as the D gene, but with no DNA this cannot be confirmed. The CDR3 runs to 15 residues. Germline V CDR1 and CDR2: SGHNT, YYREEE (reference sequence).

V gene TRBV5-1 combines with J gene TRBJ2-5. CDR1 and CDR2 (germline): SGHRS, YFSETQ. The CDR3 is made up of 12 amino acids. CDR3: CASTVDGETQYF.

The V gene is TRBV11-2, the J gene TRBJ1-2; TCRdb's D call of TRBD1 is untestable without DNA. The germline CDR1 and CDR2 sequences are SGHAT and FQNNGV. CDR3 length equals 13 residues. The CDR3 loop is CASSSGAGLGYTF.

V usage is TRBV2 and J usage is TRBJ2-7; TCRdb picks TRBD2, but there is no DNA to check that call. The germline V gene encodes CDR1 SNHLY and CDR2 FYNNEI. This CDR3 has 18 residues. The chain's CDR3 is CASSDGFPSGVPRDEQYF.

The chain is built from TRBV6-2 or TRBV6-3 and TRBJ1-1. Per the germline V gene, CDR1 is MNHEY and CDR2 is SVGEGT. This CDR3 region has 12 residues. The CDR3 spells CASSVTKTEAFF.

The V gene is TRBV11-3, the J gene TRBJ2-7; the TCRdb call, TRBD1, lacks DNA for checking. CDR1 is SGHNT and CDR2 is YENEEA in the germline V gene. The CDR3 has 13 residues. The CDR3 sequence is CASSPYGGREQYF.

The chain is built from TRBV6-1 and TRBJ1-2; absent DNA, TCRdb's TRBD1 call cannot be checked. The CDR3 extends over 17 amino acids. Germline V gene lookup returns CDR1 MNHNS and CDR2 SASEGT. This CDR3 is CASSSTETGGETSSYTF.

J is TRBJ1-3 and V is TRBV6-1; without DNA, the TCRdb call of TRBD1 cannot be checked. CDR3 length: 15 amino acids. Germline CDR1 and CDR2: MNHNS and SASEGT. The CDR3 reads CASSATGTAGNTIYF.